This T cell receptor beta chain was recovered during a study of shared clonotypes between healthy human individuals. CD45RO-negative cells were positively selected for CCR7, leaving out terminally differentiated effector memory CD45RA+ cells. Study outcomes and limitations: Tissue TCR repertoires likely differ from these blood-only repertoires. Naive subsets generally exceeded memory subsets in estimated richness.

The CDR3 spans 15 residues. From germline, CDR1 is MDHEN and CDR2 SYDVKM. The V and J ends lost 3 bases and 0 bases, in that order; junction bases with no gene match: 3. Here immunoSEQ multiplex PCR was the method, and the copy in TCRdb shows in-frame clones only, minus some. Counted here are around 1.9 million clones, more than 85% occurring once; the ten biggest clones make up 1.5% to 2%. Worth noting for this clone: Its antigen is undetermined.

The sample comprised naive CD8+ T cells from PBMCs. This chain connects TRBV28 to TRBJ2-5, with TRBD2 identical over 8 bases. The receptor comes from a man younger than 30 in good health. Some clones in this sample may be carry-over from other donors' samples. The CDR3 protein is CASSFGSGNQETQYF. The CDR3, as DNA: TGTGCCAGCAGTTTCGGTAGCGGGAACCAAGAGACCCAGTACTTC.